The 18 T cell receptor beta chains reported below all come from one sample, sequenced in a study of blood T cell repertoires in COVID-19. Assay: immunoSEQ multiplex PCR; the TCRdb copy retains only in-frame clones and omits some. The repertoire holds about 300,000 clones, with 70% to 90% as singletons. Sequencing was performed on PBMCs or T cells enriched from blood (not recorded which). The source of these receptors is a man between 25 and 39 years old who had recovered from COVID-19.

The CDR3: CATSVMDREYNEQFF. CDR3 nucleotides: TGTGCCACCAGCGTCATGGACAGGGAATACAATGAGCAGTTCTTC. The chain employs TRBV15 and TRBJ2-1, with TRBD1 matching 8 bases. The germline V gene encodes CDR1 LNHNV and CDR2 YYDKDF (reference sequence). V dropped 5 bases and J dropped 4; count of bases not matched to a gene: 7. The CDR3 extends over 15 amino acids.

The chain joins TRBV30 to TRBJ2-1, with TRBD2 matching over 12 bases. V lost 2 bases, J lost 9 bases, and 8 bases stayed unmatched. Germline loops: CDR1 GTSNPN, CDR2 SVGIG (reference sequence). CDR3 size: 15 residues. The CDR3 DNA is TGTGCCTGGAGTCCCCGAGGACTAGCGGGGTTTGAGCAGTTCTTC. Its protein is CAWSPRGLAGFEQFF.

The chain uses TRBV7-2 and TRBJ2-7, with 7 bases that match TRBD1. The CDR3 is 14 residues long. The junction had 11 bases not matched to a gene; V was cut back by 3 bases and J by 9 bases. CDR1 is SGHTA, CDR2 FQGNSA, per germline. CDR3 DNA sequence: TGTGCCAGCAGCTTTGAGACAGGGCGCGTCAGGCAGTACTTC. This codes for CASSFETGRVRQYF.

J is TRBJ1-4 and V is TRBV19; 7 bases agree with TRBD1. The junction had 4 bases not matched to a gene; V was cut back by 3 bases and J by 0 bases. This CDR3 contains 16 residues. Looked up from germline, CDR1 is LNHDA and CDR2 is SQIVND (reference sequence). The CDR3 is CASSIPQGATNEKLFF. CDR3 DNA: TGTGCCAGTAGTATTCCGCAGGGGGCAACTAATGAAAAACTGTTTTTT.

The chain carries TRBV29-1 and TRBJ2-7; the match to TRBD2 covers 7 bases. CDR1 is SQVTM and CDR2 is ANQGSEA in the germline V gene. This CDR3 contains 14 residues. V dropped 4 bases and J dropped 2; count of bases not matched to a gene: 8. The CDR3 region is CSVVGRGGPYEQYF. CDR3 nucleotide sequence: TGCAGCGTTGTAGGGAGGGGTGGTCCCTACGAGCAGTACTTC.

This clone was counted between two and nine times. Germline and junction disagree at one end, which may indicate a read error. This chain connects TRBV6-5 to TRBJ2-2, with TRBD2 as a possible D gene (7 bases). CDR1 and CDR2 (germline): MNHEY, SVGAGI. The CDR3 extends over 15 amino acids. The CDR3 sequence is CASSNSGGRTGELFF. The CDR3 DNA sequence: TGTGCCAGCAGTAACTCCGGGGGGCGCACCGGGGAGCTGTTTTTT.

The V gene is TRBV14, the J gene TRBJ1-6, with D unresolved. The CDR3 contains 16 residues. Germline V gene lookup returns CDR1 SGHDN and CDR2 FVKESK. V was shortened by 0 bases and J by 5 bases, with 11 bases between the two germline ends. The CDR3 spells CASSQEGGRNNSPLHF. The CDR3 DNA sequence: TGTGCCAGCAGCCAAGAAGGAGGCAGAAATAATTCACCCCTCCACTTT.

The chain couples TRBV6-5 to TRBJ2-7, with 7 bases fitting TRBD1. The V and J ends lost 8 bases and 4 bases, in that order; junction bases with no gene match: 8. The CDR3 totals 13 residues. CDR1 is MNHEY and CDR2 is SVGAGI in the germline V gene. The CDR3 is CASQPGQRYEQYF. The CDR3 DNA reads TGTGCCAGCCAACCGGGACAGCGGTACGAGCAGTACTTC.

This chain joins TRBV19 and TRBJ2-6, with D possibly being TRBD1 (5 bases). The germline V gene encodes CDR1 LNHDA and CDR2 SQIVND (reference sequence). V lost 5 bases and J lost 0, with 11 bases in between. The CDR3 sequence is 16 residues long. This CDR3 reads CASSLRQTSGANVLTF. The CDR3 DNA reads as TGTGCCAGTAGTTTAAGACAGACCTCTGGGGCCAACGTCCTGACTTTC.

The V and J genes are TRBV28 and TRBJ1-4, with D perhaps matching TRBD1 (5 bases). The ends were cut back, 4 bases at V and 5 bases at J, with 17 bases in the middle. The CDR3 length is 16 residues. From germline, CDR1 is MDHEN and CDR2 SYDVKM. This chain's CDR3 is CASSSPGGARNEKLFF. The CDR3 DNA reads as TGTGCCAGCAGTTCCCCAGGAGGGGCTAGGAATGAAAAACTGTTTTTT.

Worth noting for this clone: This sample includes further DNA sequences coding for the same CDR3. The rearrangement joins TRBV7-2 to TRBJ2-5; 8 nucleotides agree with TRBD1. Germline values: CDR1 SGHTA, CDR2 FQGNSA. The CDR3 loop spans 16 amino acids. With 4 bases clipped from V and 2 bases from J, the junction kept 9 bases outside the gene matches. In DNA, the CDR3 is TGTGCCAGCAGCTCTGGCTTGGGGACAGGTCAAGAGACCCAGTACTTC. This sequence encodes CASSSGLGTGQETQYF.

This clone was picked up one time. J is TRBJ1-2 and V is TRBV29-1; the match to TRBD1 covers 11 bases. The CDR3 has 14 amino acids. J gave up 8 bases and V 3 bases, and 8 bases lay outside the gene matches. Germline V gene data show CDR1 as SQVTM and CDR2 as ANQGSEA. This chain's CDR3 is CSVDLDRGLRGYTF. CDR3 coding DNA: TGCAGCGTTGATTTGGACAGGGGGCTGAGGGGCTACACCTTC.

The chain carries TRBV19 and TRBJ1-5; D possibly corresponds to TRBD1 (5 bases). Germline V gene sequence: CDR1 LNHDA, CDR2 SQIVND (reference sequence). The ends were cut back, 3 bases at V and 5 bases at J, with 11 bases in the middle. The CDR3 spans 14 residues. CDR3 sequence: CASSIGAGDQPQHF. DNA for the CDR3: TGTGCCAGTAGTATTGGGGCGGGGGATCAGCCCCAGCATTTT. Combining the CDR3 with reference TRBV19 and TRBJ1-5 gives the whole variable domain DGGITQSPKYLFRKEGQNVTLSCEQNLNHDAMYWYRQDPGQGLRLIYYSQIVNDFQKGDIAEGYSVSREKKESFPLTVTSAQKNPTAFYLCASSIGAGDQPQHFGDGTRLSIL.

V and J are TRBV6-1 and TRBJ1-1, with D hard to call. Germline-derived CDR1 and CDR2 are MNHNS and SASEGT. The CDR3 runs to 15 residues. V lost 2 bases to trimming and J lost 1 base, with 11 bases between them. CDR3 nucleotide sequence: TGTGCCAGCAGTGAACGCCATCCCAGGAACACTGAAGCTTTCTTT. Protein: CASSERHPRNTEAFF.

The chain joins TRBV6-5 to TRBJ2-3; TRBD2 matches at 10 bases. The CDR3 length is 14 residues. Germline V gives CDR1 MNHEY, CDR2 SVGAGI. V lost 6 bases and J lost 6; bases outside the gene matches: 6. CDR3 nucleotides: TGTGCCAGCAGGGAGCGGGAGGGCCGGGATACGCAGTATTTT. Translating it yields CASREREGRDTQYF.

The rearrangement joins TRBV28 to TRBJ1-2, with a tentative D call TRBD1 (6 bases). The CDR3 is 14 amino acids. V lost 7 bases and J lost 1, with 13 bases in between. From germline, CDR1 is MDHEN and CDR2 SYDVKM. For the CDR3, the DNA is TGTGCCAGCACCAAGGACAGTTTTAACTATGGCTACACCTTC. Translated: CASTKDSFNYGYTF.

V is TRBV11-2 and J is TRBJ2-2; 10 bases fit TRBD2. CDR1 and CDR2 from the germline V gene are SGHAT and FQNNGV. V lost 5 bases to trimming and J lost 5 bases; unmatched junction nucleotides: 11. CDR3 length: 17 amino acids. The CDR3 DNA reads as TGTGCCAGCAGCGCCCAGGCCAGCGGGGGGGCTACCGGGGAGCTGTTTTTT. It translates to CASSAQASGGATGELFF.

This chain joins TRBV9 and TRBJ2-1, with 7 nucleotides matching TRBD2. This CDR3 region has 16 residues. Looked up from germline, CDR1 is SGDLS and CDR2 is YYNGEE. V shed 4 bases, J shed 8 bases, and the junction held 15 bases outside the gene matches. The CDR3 region is CASSQGLNTRVDEQFF. For the CDR3, the DNA is TGTGCCAGCAGCCAGGGACTAAATACGCGTGTTGATGAGCAGTTCTTC.